The next 17 T cell receptor beta chains were all read from a single sample in a study of tumor-infiltrating lymphocytes in primary liver carcinoma (dated by TCRdb to about 2017). The instrument given in TCRdb is Illumina HiSeq 2500. Starting from roughly 500 ng total RNA, TCRbeta-specific cDNA was produced by reverse transcription with a constant-region primer and ProtoScript II reverse transcriptase. Three nested multiplex PCR rounds, following a slightly modified ARM-PCR procedure, were used to build the TCRbeta libraries. The first two PCR rounds used multiplex TRBV1-TRBV30 forward primers with a Cbeta reverse primer, each for approximately 10 cycles. The public reads were reprocessed in TCRdb via fastp at Q25 and MiXCR, keeping in-frame beta chains. Each entry is one CDR3 protein sequence, shown with its most common DNA and genes. In this sample the table shows approximately 37,000 distinct CDR3 sequences, 60% to 80% of which occur a single time. More than 30% of the sample lies in the top ten.

Without any cell sorting, total RNA and DNA were extracted together from about 19-30 mg of bulk tissue using the AllPrep DNA/RNA mini kit. The sample was tumor-adjacent normal liver tissue. These TCRs come from a man in his forties or fifties with primary liver carcinoma and hepatitis B virus infection.

For this clonotype: Mismatch with germline at one junction end may stem from a read error. The chain employs TRBV12-3 or TRBV12-4 and TRBJ2-1; no firm D call. The CDR3 extends over 16 amino acids. The CDR3 loop reads CASSGPRRTPLDEQFF. DNA of the CDR3: TGCGCCAGTAGTGGGCCCCGGCGGACCCCTCTGGATGAGCAGTTCTTC.

This clonotype was recorded at least ten times. V is TRBV20-1 and J is TRBJ1-6; D is possibly TRBD1 (5 bases). The germline V and J ends were trimmed by 6 bases and 5 bases, with 11 bases remaining between them. The V gene's germline CDR1 is DFQATT and CDR2 SNEGSKA (reference sequence). The CDR3 length is 13 residues. CDR3 nucleotides: TGCAGTGCCGGCGCGGGACATAATTCACCCCTCCACTTT. This gives the protein CSAGAGHNSPLHF.

Turning to this clonotype: As the CDR3 is not closed by the conserved phenylalanine or tryptophan, this likely results from a read error. The limits of the CDR3 on the DNA are not certain, so only TCRdb's listed CDR3 is given. The chain joins TRBV6-5 to TRBJ2-1; the table's D gene call, TRBD2, was not cross checked with the DNA. The CDR3 comprises 14 residues, both ends counted. CDR1 MNHEY and CDR2 SVGAGI come from the germline V gene. CDR3 loop: CASSQVGRVVEHFI.

On this clonotype itself: At one of its ends the junction is not consistent with the germline gene, which may arise from a read error. This chain links TRBV7-8 with TRBJ2-5; D not certain. CDR3 size: 16 residues. In germline, CDR1 is SGHVS, CDR2 FQNEAQ. The CDR3 DNA sequence: TGTGCCAGCAGCTTAAGAGGTTGGAACACTCAAGAGACCCAGCACTTC. As protein: CASSLRGWNTQETQHF.

The chain employs TRBV12-3 or TRBV12-4 and TRBJ2-7, with D perhaps matching TRBD2 (6 bases). CDR3 length: 15 amino acids. V lost 2 bases and J 5 bases, leaving 16 bases between the germline ends. CDR3 sequence reads: CASSLLIGLKDEQYF. For the CDR3, the DNA is TGTGCCAGCAGTTTATTGATAGGACTAAAGGACGAGCAGTACTTC.

A remark on this clonotype: A read error may produce the germline difference seen at one junction end. The chain has TRBV12-3 or TRBV12-4 and TRBJ1-6; 8 bases line up with TRBD1. CDR3 length: 15 amino acids. CDR3 DNA: TGTGCCAACAGTCTGACAGGGGAGTTAAATTCACCCCTCCACTTT. Translation gives CANSLTGELNSPLHF.

Concerning this clonotype: Germline and junction disagree at one end, which may indicate a read error. The chain employs TRBV6-1 and TRBJ2-7, with D maybe TRBD1 (6 bases). Germline CDR1 MNHNS, CDR2 SASEGT. CDR3 length equals 14 residues. The CDR3 DNA is TGTGCTAGCAGTGTGGGACAAGGCCAATACGAGCAGTATTTC. Translated: CASSVGQGQYEQYF.

A remark on this clonotype: Since no conserved phenylalanine or tryptophan closes the CDR3, a read error is the likely cause. This chain connects TRBV4-3 to TRBJ2-3; possible D gene TRBD1, 5 bases. Germline loops: CDR1 LGHNA, CDR2 YSLEER. This CDR3 has 16 amino acids. V lost 0 bases to trimming and J lost 4 bases, with 14 bases between them. CDR3 sequence reads: CASSQDQGSGADTQYL. The DNA for the CDR3 is TGCGCCAGCAGCCAAGATCAGGGCTCAGGAGCAGATACGCAGTATTTG.

Only a few counts were recorded for this clonotype. This chain joins TRBV6-1 and TRBJ1-1; 11 nucleotides agree with TRBD1. This CDR3 contains 17 residues. Trimming took 1 base from V and 4 from J; bases not matched to a gene: 8. Germline CDR1 is MNHNS and CDR2 is SASEGT. The CDR3 sequence: CASSEDEGQGASTEAFF. In nucleotides, the CDR3 is TGTGCCAGCAGTGAAGATGAAGGACAGGGGGCTAGCACTGAAGCTTTCTTT.

About this clonotype itself: No conserved phenylalanine or tryptophan is present at the end of the CDR3, so a read error is the likely explanation. The rearrangement links TRBV5-1 to TRBJ2-1; 8 bases are a match to TRBD2. CDR1 and CDR2 (germline): SGHRS, YFSETQ. This CDR3 has 15 amino acids. The CDR3 sequence is CASSLGLAGNNEQFV. For the CDR3, the DNA is TGCGCTAGCAGCTTAGGGCTAGCGGGTAACAATGAGCAGTTCGTC.

The CDR3 protein is CASSPGRGLNEKLFF. For the CDR3, the DNA is TGTGCCAGCAGCCCGGGGAGAGGGCTAAATGAAAAACTGTTTTTT. The V and J genes are TRBV11-2 and TRBJ1-4; D remains ambiguous. The CDR3 has 15 residues. V shed 5 bases and J shed 5 bases, with 15 bases lying between them. Germline V gene sequence: CDR1 SGHAT, CDR2 FQNNGV. The full variable domain, rest sourced from reference TRBV11-2 and TRBJ1-4, is EAGVAQSPRYKIIEKRQSVAFWCNPISGHATLYWYQQILGQGPKLLIQFQNNGVVDDSQLPKDRFSAERLKGVDSTLKIQPAKLEDSAVYLCASSPGRGLNEKLFFGSGTQLSVL.

The chain recombines TRBV11-2 with TRBJ2-3; maybe TRBD2 (6 bases). V was pared by 5 bases and J by 2 bases, with 23 bases between. The CDR3 loop spans 18 amino acids. Germline values: CDR1 SGHAT, CDR2 FQNNGV. The CDR3 region is CASSEAPQRLVVTDTQYF. Written as DNA, the CDR3 is TGTGCCAGCAGCGAGGCCCCACAGAGACTAGTGGTCACAGATACGCAGTATTTT. Variable domain in full (rest from reference TRBV11-2 and TRBJ2-3): EAGVAQSPRYKIIEKRQSVAFWCNPISGHATLYWYQQILGQGPKLLIQFQNNGVVDDSQLPKDRFSAERLKGVDSTLKIQPAKLEDSAVYLCASSEAPQRLVVTDTQYFGPGTRLTVL.

The chain has TRBV29-1 and TRBJ2-4, with D perhaps TRBD2 (7 bases). V was trimmed by 4 bases and J by 9 bases, leaving 19 bases between them. The germline CDR1 and CDR2 sequences are SQVTM and ANQGSEA. The CDR3 runs to 14 residues. The CDR3 nucleotides read TGCAGCGTTGGAGGACGGGGGGCTGGAAGCATTCAGTACTTC. This sequence encodes CSVGGRGAGSIQYF.

Comment on this clonotype: Since no conserved phenylalanine or tryptophan closes the CDR3, a read error is the likely cause. No DNA is shown, since the ends of the CDR3 on it are uncertain; the CDR3 is the one TCRdb lists. This chain uses TRBV29-1 with TRBJ2-5; TRBD1, the D gene given by the table, was not confirmed from the DNA. The CDR3 is 15 residues long, ends included. Germline V lookup: CDR1 SQVTM, CDR2 ANQGSEA. The CDR3 sequence: CSVEADRGRAGTQHS.

The gene calls are TRBV6-4 and TRBJ2-1; possibly TRBD1 or TRBD2 for D (5 bases each). V lost 6 bases, J lost 6 bases, and 21 bases lay in between. This CDR3 region has 16 residues. Germline CDR1 MRHNA, CDR2 SNTAGT. DNA of the CDR3: TGTGCCAGCAGCGCTCACGGGATTTCGGGGCCCAATGAGCAGTTCTTC. Protein product: CASSAHGISGPNEQFF.

The V and J genes are TRBV2 and TRBJ1-4; D may be TRBD1 (6 bases). The CDR3 spans 13 residues. V dropped 5 bases and J dropped 11 bases, with 15 bases sitting between them. Looked up from germline, CDR1 is SNHLY and CDR2 is FYNNEI. Here the CDR3 DNA reads TGTGCCAGCAGTAAAGTGGGGGCGGGTAAACTGTTTTTT. Its protein is CASSKVGAGKLFF.

Regarding this clonotype: At one end, the junction sequence differs from germline, possibly due to a read error. V is TRBV5-4 and J is TRBJ1-2, with D unresolved. This CDR3 comprises 14 residues. Looked up from germline, CDR1 is SGHNT and CDR2 is YYREEE (reference sequence). The CDR3, as DNA: TGTGCCAGTAGCTTGGGGTCTAATTCGGGAGGCTACATCTTC. Protein: CASSLGSNSGGYIF.